Given below is one TCR beta chain in context. This sample was included in a study of T cell changes during pregnancy in multiple sclerosis. Clones were read by immunoSEQ multiplex PCR, and TCRdb kept only the in-frame ones, dropping some. This sample has roughly 100,000 clones, with 75% to 95% found just once. Per the germline V gene, CDR1 is MGHRA and CDR2 is YSYEKL. The CDR3 covers 16 residues. After removal of 1 base from V and 9 bases from J, the junction contained 12 bases not matched to a gene. The chain is built from TRBV4-1 and TRBJ2-1, with TRBD1 matching over 7 bases. The input for sequencing was peripheral blood, taken before pregnancy. The sequence derives from a female donor with multiple sclerosis, enrolled in a pregnancy study. The CDR3 DNA is TGCGCCAGCAGCCAAGGGGAGACAGGGTTGAAGGGTGAGCAGTTCTTC. Its protein is CASSQGETGLKGEQFF.